The present TCR beta chain was sequenced within a study of T cells after yellow fever vaccination. Germline V gene lookup returns CDR1 MGHRA and CDR2 YSYEKL. Trimming shortened V by 2 bases and J by 2 bases, and 10 bases separated the two germline ends. This CDR3 comprises 15 residues. TCRdb re-called the 5' RACE reads with MiXCR, one entry per CDR3 protein. The data show roughly 85,000 distinct CDR3 sequences, approximately 12% seen once. Sequenced material: CD8+ T cells not binding an NS4B(214-222) dextramer, sorted from PBMCs, taken roughly 23 days after the first yellow fever vaccination. This chain joins TRBV4-1 and TRBJ2-1, with D possibly being TRBD2 (6 bases). The sequence derives from a man aged 18 to 30 who received the YFV17D yellow fever vaccine. The CDR3 reads CASSQREITYNEQFF. As DNA, the CDR3 is TGCGCCAGCAGCCAACGGGAGATTACCTACAATGAGCAGTTCTTC.